The 15 T cell receptor beta chains below come from one sample, sequenced in a study of blood T cell repertoires in COVID-19. The protocol was immunoSEQ multiplex PCR, while the TCRdb copy is restricted to in-frame clones and leaves out a portion. The table has more than 200,000 clones, 88% seen once; the top ten hold roughly 2.5%. Sequencing was done on a sample of peripheral blood. The receptor source for this set is a woman between 55 and 75 years old with acute or convalescent COVID-19.

V is TRBV4-2 and J is TRBJ1-1; D remains unclear. Germline V gene data show CDR1 as LGHNA and CDR2 as YNFKEQ. With 5 bases removed from V and 4 bases from J, the gap between germline ends came to 17 bases. The CDR3 contains 15 residues. CDR3 in DNA: TGTGCCAGCAGCTTAGCGGACCCGGAGGGCACTGAAGCTTTCTTT. It specifies CASSLADPEGTEAFF.

The chain employs TRBV5-1 and TRBJ1-3; 12 bases match TRBD1. The V segment lost 3 bases and the J segment 4 bases; nucleotides outside the gene matches: 2. The CDR3 is 15 amino acids. Germline V gene sequence: CDR1 SGHRS, CDR2 YFSETQ. Here the CDR3 DNA reads TGCGCCAGCAGCTGGGACAGGGGGCCGGGAAACACCATATATTTT. This gives the protein CASSWDRGPGNTIYF.

This chain links TRBV20-1 with TRBJ2-7; no reliable D call. Trimming took off 6 bases at V and 5 bases at J, with 8 bases between the two ends. The CDR3 has 10 amino acids. CDR1 and CDR2 from the germline V gene are DFQATT and SNEGSKA (reference sequence). This chain's CDR3 is CSAEVDEQYF. DNA of the CDR3: TGCAGTGCAGAGGTCGACGAGCAGTACTTC.

V gene TRBV7-2 combines with J gene TRBJ1-2; no definite D call. Looked up from germline, CDR1 is SGHTA and CDR2 is FQGNSA. The CDR3 is made up of 16 amino acids. V lost 5 bases and J 4 bases, leaving 20 bases between the germline ends. The CDR3 protein is CASSRTAPPASYGYTF. DNA of the CDR3: TGTGCCAGCAGCCGTACCGCGCCACCCGCGTCCTATGGCTACACCTTC.

The rearrangement links TRBV19 to TRBJ1-5; D gene ambiguous. V dropped 10 bases and J dropped 0 bases, with 13 bases sitting between them. Germline V gene data show CDR1 as LNHDA and CDR2 as SQIVND (reference sequence). CDR3 size: 14 residues. CDR3 protein: CATTEAVSNQPQHF. The CDR3 coding sequence is TGTGCCACCACGGAGGCAGTTAGCAATCAGCCCCAGCATTTT. Complete variable domain (other parts from reference TRBV19 and TRBJ1-5): DGGITQSPKYLFRKEGQNVTLSCEQNLNHDAMYWYRQDPGQGLRLIYYSQIVNDFQKGDIAEGYSVSREKKESFPLTVTSAQKNPTAFYLCATTEAVSNQPQHFGDGTRLSIL.

This chain links TRBV3-1 (or the pseudogene TRBV3-2) with TRBJ2-2, with 9 nucleotides matching TRBD2. CDR1 is LGHDT, CDR2 YNNKEL, per germline (reference sequence). V shed 3 bases, J shed 6 bases, and the junction held 8 bases outside the gene matches. This CDR3 has 16 residues. CDR3 in amino acids: CASSQALAGPPGELFF. CDR3 sequence (DNA): TGTGCCAGCAGCCAGGCCCTAGCGGGGCCTCCCGGGGAGCTGTTTTTT.

The chain couples TRBV7-5 to TRBJ1-6; TRBD1, the table's D call, was not compared with the DNA. TRBV7-5 is tagged as a pseudogene. The CDR3 sequence is 19 residues long. CDR3 DNA sequence: TGTGCCAGAAGCTCACCCGGGACAGGGGCAAGCTCCTATAATTCACCCCTCCACTTT. Amino acids: CARSSPGTGASSYNSPLHF.

The V call is TRBV6-5, the J call TRBJ2-1, with D perhaps TRBD2 (6 bases). V was pared by 2 bases and J by 10 bases, with 18 bases between. CDR1 is MNHEY and CDR2 is SVGAGI in the germline V gene. The CDR3 is made up of 15 amino acids. Written as DNA, the CDR3 is TGTGCCAGCAGTTACAAAGACTCCGGGGGTTGGGAGCAGTTCTTC. Protein: CASSYKDSGGWEQFF.

The chain carries TRBV27 and TRBJ1-5; 8 positions match TRBD1. Germline loops: CDR1 MNHEY, CDR2 SMNVEV (reference sequence). The CDR3 length is 15 residues. Trimming removed 5 bases from V and 6 bases from J; junction bases left unmatched: 9. The CDR3: CASSPGGVRSQPQHF. Written as DNA, the CDR3 is TGTGCCAGCAGTCCAGGGGGCGTAAGGAGTCAGCCCCAGCATTTT.

The chain has TRBV4-3 and TRBJ1-5; D is perhaps TRBD1 (6 bases). V was cut by 4 bases and J by 6 bases, with 22 bases left in between. Germline CDR1 LGHNA, CDR2 YSLEER. The CDR3 spans 17 residues. The CDR3 spells CASSRSRHRDESQPQHF. The CDR3, as DNA: TGCGCCAGCAGCCGGTCAAGGCACAGGGACGAGTCTCAGCCCCAGCATTTT.

J is TRBJ1-6 and V is TRBV18; D is possibly TRBD1 (6 bases). This CDR3 region has 16 residues. Looked up from germline, CDR1 is KGHSH and CDR2 is LQKENI. Trimming removed 5 bases from V and 6 bases from J, with 17 bases in between. The CDR3 nucleotides are TGTGCCAGCTCAACGGGGGGCGCTGGGACTAATTCACCCCTCCACTTT. Translated: CASSTGGAGTNSPLHF.

The J gene is TRBJ2-1, the V gene TRBV2; possibly TRBD2 for D (5 bases). The V end lost 2 bases, the J end lost 13 bases, and 21 bases lay between the germline ends. The CDR3 extends over 15 amino acids. Germline assignment: CDR1 SNHLY and CDR2 FYNNEI. CDR3 protein: CASSEPGLGTGIQFF. The CDR3 bases are TGTGCCAGCAGTGAACCTGGACTCGGCACCGGGATACAGTTCTTC.

This clone was recorded only once. The V gene is TRBV29-1, the J gene TRBJ2-1, with TRBD1 matching 11 bases. CDR1 SQVTM and CDR2 ANQGSEA come from the germline V gene. This CDR3 has 14 amino acids. V was clipped by 7 bases and J by 5 bases; unmatched bases: 7. CDR3 sequence (DNA): TGCAGCGCCCGCGGACAGGGGGCCAACAATGAGCAGTTCTTC. This gives the protein CSARGQGANNEQFF.

The chain has TRBV29-1 and TRBJ1-5, with D possibly being TRBD1 (5 bases). V lost 4 bases and J lost 5, with 15 bases in between. CDR1 and CDR2 (germline): SQVTM, ANQGSEA. This CDR3 has 14 residues. CDR3 nucleotides: TGCAGCGTTGGGGGTGAGGACATACATCAGCCCCAGCATTTT. Protein sequence: CSVGGEDIHQPQHF.

The chain combines TRBV30 with TRBJ1-1; 10 bases are a match to TRBD1. The ends lost 3 bases at V and 5 bases at J; junction bases unmatched: 3. This CDR3 comprises 13 residues. Germline V gene data show CDR1 as GTSNPN and CDR2 as SVGIG (reference sequence). This CDR3 reads CAWSGQGVTEAFF. For the CDR3, the DNA is TGTGCCTGGAGCGGACAGGGGGTGACTGAAGCTTTCTTT.